Detailed here is one TCR beta chain. This clone's antigen is unknown. The input lacks base qualities; no much larger clone sits a single base away. V is cut by 3 bases and J by 7 bases, and the space between the germline ends is 9 bases. The CDR3 has 12 amino acids, counting the end cysteine and phenylalanine. Here the CDR3 DNA is all that survives: 36 bases in frame from base 1. Reading the germline V gene gives CDR1 MGHRA and CDR2 YSYEKL. In total, 630 or so healthy bone marrow donors made up the cohort. Cohort members were all nominally healthy when sampled, although unrecorded immune exposures were likely present. The donor was CMV seropositive and belonged to the group of 250 to 350 seropositive cohort members. A peripheral blood sample was collected from each donor, and TCR beta sequencing was performed on peripheral blood mononuclear cells. Genomic DNA was extracted from the blood cell samples with the Qiagen DNeasy Blood Extraction Kit.

Receptor libraries were prepared by the immunoSEQ multiplex PCR assay. For the multiplex PCR, a mixture combining 60 forward primers for TCR Vbeta segments and 13 reverse primers for TCR Jbeta segments was used. The CDR3 region of rearranged TCR beta genes was amplified from genomic DNA with a multiplex PCR assay. The Illumina HiSeq System was used to sequence the amplified TCR beta libraries as 87-base-pair reads. Processing in the source paper ran as follows. A later analysis tallied about 77 million unique TCR beta chains across the 550 to 850 repertoires, and some 12 million of those chains were shared by two or more donors. A nearest-neighbor algorithm error-corrected the raw reads and collapsed the reads into unique sequences, merging closely related sequences to remove PCR and sequencing errors. Alignment of CDR3 sequences to IMGT reference sequences was used to assign V, D and J gene segments. For a sequence to be retained, a match of at least six nucleotides to both a V gene segment and a J gene segment was required. A rearrangement counted as productive if the CDR3 had no stop codons and remained in frame with V and J, and every other rearrangement counted as non-productive. CDR3 was defined by IMGT convention, running from the second conserved V-encoded cysteine to the conserved J-encoded phenylalanine. The earlier analysis of about 570 of the donors excluded any sequence lacking an unambiguous match to a single V gene segment. In an earlier analysis of several hundred of the donors, a V segment was called functional when productive rearrangements were above 56.7%, and segregating when the standard deviation between donors exceeded 5%. A statistical classification framework was built for diagnosing cytomegalovirus status from the catalog of TCR beta chain sequences. A later analysis assigned V and J genes by comparing TCR nucleotide sequences with IMGT/GENE-DB human TR gene sequences. A later analysis assigned CDR3 sequences and most-parsimonious VDJ recombination scenarios with the TCRdist pipeline. In a later analysis, every TCR beta chain was defined by the combination of its CDR3 amino acid sequence and its V-gene family, and reads without a unique V-gene family were dropped. As a way to deal with suspected cross-contamination and a sequencing artifact, a later analysis dropped 450 to 700 nucleotide sequences that were highly shared and had low generation probability. In a later analysis, a clonal expansion index was calculated for each public chain from normalized within-repertoire ranks of inferred template counts. A later analysis computed generation probabilities with a VDJ recombination model fitted to out-of-frame rearrangements, and checked the results against IGoR. In a later analysis, hypergeometric tests were used to score TCR-TCR, TCR-HLA and TCR-CMV co-occurrence, with a repertoire-size bias correction applied to TCR pairs. A later analysis estimated false discovery rates by permuting HLA or CMV assignments 20 times. In a later analysis, co-occurring TCRs were grouped with DBSCAN, and TCRdist sequence similarity was added when clustering was performed within HLA-allele-positive subsets. For co-occurrence clustering, repertoires with fewer than 30,000 or more than 120,000 public chains were excluded, along with roughly 5 repertoires with anomalous nucleotide sharing. The immuneACCESS repertoire file appears here via TCRdb, limited to in-frame rearrangements. These files lack a portion of the clones; in checked studies, under half of the deficit traces to unresolved V genes, and the cause of the others is not known. The D gene and trimming were derived from the DNA, and the V and J assignments and clone size from that table. The sample profile shows about 180,000 clones; approximately 82% of them were found once. The ten largest clones capture approximately 1.2% of the sample.

The entry originates in a study of cytomegalovirus exposure and HLA in healthy donors (dated by TCRdb to the late 2010s). For the study in its entirety: According to an earlier analysis of a few hundred of the donors, about 190 million T cells yielded 100 million or so unique TCR beta sequences and approximately 300 Gb of sequence data. Along with the approximately 700-subject first cohort, a separate validation cohort of approximately 110 different subjects was used. Roughly 300 gigabases of sequencing data and tens of millions of unique TCR sequences were included in an early release covering about 600 HLA-typed donors. Using immunosequencing, the study profiled T cell repertoires from about 610 subjects and related those repertoires to cytomegalovirus serostatus. To decide whether each TCR beta V gene segment behaved as functional or pseudogenic, an earlier analysis of approximately 600 of the donors relied on high-throughput TCR beta sequencing. The number of donors typed differed by locus, with about 629-630 for A, B, C, DRB1 and DQB1, around 560 for DQA1, approximately 580 for DPA1, and roughly 450 for DPB1. Rather than using new phenotypic data, the later analysis identified candidate immune exposures from TCR beta sequences and from how often those sequences occurred across donors. A later genetic analysis took genome-wide SNP genotypes for about 55% of the 666 donors and used that subset as a discovery cohort. To study patterns of TCR occurrence, a later analysis re-analyzed previously published TCR beta repertoires from 650 to 750 donors and added high-resolution HLA genotyping. Donor age, sex, ethnicity and CMV serostatus were compiled together with the repertoire data. All discovery cohort repertoires had been generated using a single sequencing platform. The study combined high-throughput TCR immunosequencing, statistical association of individual TCRs with disease status, and machine learning to predict cytomegalovirus infection status. The aim of the study was to test whether cataloging public T cell receptors could identify signatures of past pathogen exposure. Of the approximately 400 genotyped donors, around 81% fell in the genetic ancestry cluster associated with self-reported Caucasian donors. A few DR-DQ haplotypes were handled as single units for association and clustering because linkage in the cohort was strong. HLA typing covered class I and class II loci at four-digit resolution. On average, approximately 250,000 unique TCR beta nucleotide sequences were sequenced per donor among about 400 genotyped donors of the cohort, with roughly 18% of those sequences being non-productive. The paper's findings and limits, for the study overall: Several of the top co-occurrence clusters appeared to be linked to parvovirus B19, influenza, CMV and Epstein-Barr virus, according to a later analysis. In a later genetic analysis, a missense DCLRE1C variant was associated with V-gene and J-gene trimming of TCR beta chains, and the association was replicated in an independent cohort. Most CMV-associated TCR beta chains appeared to be HLA-restricted in a later analysis, and the HLA associations seemed to be driven largely by CMV exposure. In a later genetic analysis, fewer N-insertions in productive TCRs were reported among donors in an Asian-associated ancestry cluster than the roughly 640-donor mean. Some IMGT-functional V segments, including TRBV6-2 and TRBV6-3, could not be told apart with the 87-base-pair reads, so those segments were excluded. The presence/absence analyses assumed that sequencing depth was roughly uniform across donors, and that assumption may not be true. In an earlier analysis of a few hundred of the donors, most TCR beta V segments were observed in productive rearrangements about 87% or about 30% of the time, broadly matching IMGT annotations. Because counts were too low, some 17 rarely observed V segments, including chromosome 9 orphons, were left out of the earlier analysis of 587 of the donors. Linkage disequilibrium might explain the correlated functional status among segregating V segments, but an unknown experimental factor could not be excluded. The sequencing pipeline was judged likely to have produced a cluster of highly shared sequence variants as a technical artifact. In both the original and validation cohorts, the classifier was reported to diagnose cytomegalovirus status with high specificity and sensitivity. The cohort was sequenced for TCR beta chains only, and without alpha or paired-chain data the features that could be detected were limited. A further reported finding was that TCR beta sequences accurately predicted the HLA-A and HLA-B alleles for most subjects in the first cohort. In a later analysis, HLA-associated TCR beta chains showed more clonal expansion and lower generation probabilities than non-associated chains that were equally common. A total of 150 to 200 TCR beta chains were listed by the study as associated with cytomegalovirus. It was suggested by the authors that the approach could potentially be generalized to other disease states and immunological phenotypes. In vitro tests confirmed that a few of the cytomegalovirus-associated TCR beta chains recognize cytomegalovirus antigens. A later analysis found that TCR association rates varied across HLA loci, with DRB1 alleles showing the most associated TCRs and HLA-C alleles the fewest. Strong co-occurrence of HLA alleles, especially DR and DQ, made assigning TCR associations to individual alleles difficult. Immune exposure information for the cohort was limited to CMV serostatus. HLA typing was unavailable for some donors at each locus, so association tests used only the typed subset. Most TCR sequences were observed very rarely across donors, whereas some public TCRs were present in many individuals. Specific HLA alleles were associated with 18,000 or so TCR beta sequences at a false discovery rate of 0.05 in a later analysis.

The TCR comes from a girl aged 2 to 10 in good health and CMV-seropositive. Sequences were obtained from PBMCs. The chain links TRBV4-1 with TRBJ1-2; the D segment could be TRBD1, given 5 matching bases. The CDR3 region reads CASSQDTCGYTF. The DNA reads as follows: TGCGCCAGCAGCCAGGACACCTGTGGCTACACCTTC.